These T cell receptor beta chains were read from a single sample in a study of blood T cells in healthy people across ages. TCRdb reprocessed the 5' RACE reads via MiXCR and lists one record per CDR3 protein. The data contain 1.5 million to 2 million distinct CDR3 sequences, 28% of them singletons. Sequenced sample: blood. These receptors were collected from a woman aged 30 to 39 in good health. The CDR3 runs from the conserved cysteine through the conserved F or W. D genes are given only for firm matches. Clone size, where shown, is once, few, many, or a class for clones that have expanded.

size: many
V: TRBV29-1
J: TRBJ1-1
D: TRBD1
DNA: TGCAGCGCTGACCGGGACAGGGCGAACACTGAAGCTTTCTTT
CDR3: CSADRDRANTEAFF

size: .
V: TRBV20-1
J: TRBJ1-4
D: TRBD1
DNA: TGCAGTGCTAGAGAAGAACAGGGGGCGGGAAAACTGTTTTTT
CDR3: CSAREEQGAGKLFF

size: many
V: TRBV4-1
J: TRBJ2-7
D: TRBD1
DNA: TGCGCCAGCAGCCAAGGGGGGTCACTCGGACAGGGGGGCGAGCAGTACTTC
CDR3: CASSQGGSLGQGGEQYF

size: many
V: TRBV12-3/TRBV12-4
J: TRBJ2-7
D: TRBD1
DNA: TGTGCCAGCAGCTTCCGGACAGGGGAATACGAGCAGTACTTC
CDR3: CASSFRTGEYEQYF

size: many
V: TRBV3-1
J: TRBJ1-2
D: .
DNA: TGTGCCAGCAGCCTCCGGGACGGCTCGGGCTACACCTTC
CDR3: CASSLRDGSGYTF

size: .
V: TRBV5-1
J: TRBJ2-5
D: TRBD1
DNA: TGCGCCAGCAGCTTGCCTTGGACAGGCCAAGAGACCCAGTACTTC
CDR3: CASSLPWTGQETQYF

size: many
V: TRBV7-2
J: TRBJ2-7
D: TRBD2
DNA: TGTGCCAGCAGCTTGGGACTAGCGGCCTACGAGCAGTACTTC
CDR3: CASSLGLAAYEQYF

size: few
V: TRBV30
J: TRBJ1-6
D: .
DNA: TGTGCCTGGAGAGAAGGGAATTCACCCCTCCACTTT
CDR3: CAWREGNSPLHF

size: many
V: TRBV10-3
J: TRBJ2-7
D: .
DNA: TGTGCCATCAGTGAGTCGATAGAGCAGTACTTC
CDR3: CAISESIEQYF

size: .
V: TRBV7-9
J: TRBJ2-2
D: .
DNA: TGTGCCAGCAGCTTACACGACACCGGGGAGCTGTTTTTT
CDR3: CASSLHDTGELFF

size: .
V: TRBV3-1
J: TRBJ2-2
D: .
DNA: TGTGCCAGCAGCCGGGTAGATGGTATGAACACCGGGGAGCTGTTTTTT
CDR3: CASSRVDGMNTGELFF

size: .
V: TRBV28
J: TRBJ2-2
D: .
DNA: TGTGCCAGCAGTTTAGCAGGTGACGCGAACACCGGGGAGCTGTTTTTT
CDR3: CASSLAGDANTGELFF

size: .
V: TRBV4-1
J: TRBJ1-4
D: .
DNA: TGCGCCAGCAGCCAAGGGAGGGGAACTAATGAAAAACTGTTTTTT
CDR3: CASSQGRGTNEKLFF

size: few
V: TRBV15
J: TRBJ1-4
D: .
DNA: TGTGCCACCAGCAGTTTAACCGGGTCAGTCGCAACTAATGAAAAACTGTTTTTT
CDR3: CATSSLTGSVATNEKLFF

size: .
V: TRBV28
J: TRBJ2-5
D: .
DNA: TGTGCCAGCAGCCCCGTTTGGACTTCTCGGGGCGAGACCCAGTACTTC
CDR3: CASSPVWTSRGETQYF

size: .
V: TRBV5-6
J: TRBJ1-2
D: .
DNA: TGTGCCAGCAGCTTCGGACAGCGCTCTAACTATGGCTACACCTTC
CDR3: CASSFGQRSNYGYTF

size: many
V: TRBV28
J: TRBJ2-7
D: TRBD1
DNA: TGTGCCTGCAGAAGGACAGGAAACACCTACGAGCAGTACTTC
CDR3: CACRRTGNTYEQYF

size: few
V: TRBV11-2
J: TRBJ2-1
D: .
DNA: TGTGCCAGCAAGCTCCAGGAGGCATCCTACAATGAGCAGTTCTTC
CDR3: CASKLQEASYNEQFF

size: .
V: TRBV4-1
J: TRBJ1-5
D: TRBD1
DNA: TGCGCCAGCAGCCAAGAGGACAGGGGGCATCAGCCCCAGCATTTT
CDR3: CASSQEDRGHQPQHF

size: few
V: TRBV4-2
J: TRBJ2-3
D: .
DNA: TGTGCCAGCAGCCAAGACCGGACTCTATCAAGCGGCCCCACAGATACGCAGTATTTT
CDR3: CASSQDRTLSSGPTDTQYF

size: few
V: TRBV7-6
J: TRBJ2-7
D: .
DNA: TGTGCCAGCAGCTCCCAGGGAGGACCCGAGTACGAGCAGTACTTC
CDR3: CASSSQGGPEYEQYF

size: few
V: TRBV6-6
J: TRBJ1-2
D: .
DNA: TGTGCCAGCAGCCAAACCCGGACAGCGTTTAACTATGGCTACACCTTC
CDR3: CASSQTRTAFNYGYTF

size: .
V: TRBV28
J: TRBJ2-3
D: TRBD1
DNA: TGTGCCAGCGGGGACAGGGGAGGCACAGATACGCAGTATTTT
CDR3: CASGDRGGTDTQYF

size: many
V: TRBV6-5
J: TRBJ2-3
D: TRBD2
DNA: TGTGCCAGCAGTCTCAGCGGGGCCCCCACAGATACGCAGTATTTT
CDR3: CASSLSGAPTDTQYF

size: few
V: TRBV28
J: TRBJ1-5
D: .
DNA: TGTGCCTCAGCCCGCCAGGAGTTACGGCCCCAGCATTTT
CDR3: CASARQELRPQHF

size: .
V: TRBV5-1
J: TRBJ2-7
D: TRBD2
DNA: TGCGCCAGCAGCCCCGCTAGCGGGAGGCCCTACGAGCAGTACTTC
CDR3: CASSPASGRPYEQYF

size: few
V: TRBV5-1
J: TRBJ1-2
D: .
DNA: TGCGCCAGCAGTTTTCGCGGAGATCTAGGCTACACCTTC
CDR3: CASSFRGDLGYTF

size: .
V: TRBV20-1
J: TRBJ2-7
D: TRBD2
DNA: TGCAGTGCTAGAGATAGGGCGGGAGGGTGGTACGAGCAGTACTTC
CDR3: CSARDRAGGWYEQYF

size: few
V: TRBV3-1
J: TRBJ2-7
D: .
DNA: TGTGCCAGCAGCCAGGATGGGAGTTACTCCTACGAGCAGTACTTC
CDR3: CASSQDGSYSYEQYF

size: .
V: TRBV2
J: TRBJ2-7
D: TRBD1
DNA: TGTGCCAGCAGTCTCTTAGGGACAGCGAGCTACGAGCAGTACTTC
CDR3: CASSLLGTASYEQYF

size: .
V: TRBV29-1
J: TRBJ2-1
D: TRBD2
DNA: TGCAGCGGTAGGGCTATCGGGAGGTACAATGAGCAGTTCTTC
CDR3: CSGRAIGRYNEQFF

size: .
V: TRBV7-2
J: TRBJ1-2
D: .
DNA: TGTGCCAGCAGCTTAGTGTCTGCGGGGCTTCTCTATGGCTACACCTTC
CDR3: CASSLVSAGLLYGYTF

size: .
V: TRBV4-3
J: TRBJ2-2
D: .
DNA: TGCGCCAGCAGCCAAGATCATAGCGGGGAGCTGTTTTTT
CDR3: CASSQDHSGELFF

size: few
V: TRBV29-1
J: TRBJ1-1
D: .
DNA: TGCAGCGTTGTGGCTGTACCTAACCGTGGGACGGGCACTGAAGCTTTCTTT
CDR3: CSVVAVPNRGTGTEAFF

size: .
V: TRBV6-5
J: TRBJ1-4
D: .
DNA: TGTGCCAGCAGCCGCAAGGGTACTAATGAAAAACTGTTTTTT
CDR3: CASSRKGTNEKLFF

size: few
V: TRBV5-1
J: TRBJ2-5
D: TRBD2
DNA: TGCGCCAGCAGCCCTGGACTAGTCCTGTGGGGTGAGCAGTACTTC
CDR3: CASSPGLVLWGEQYF

size: .
V: TRBV4-3
J: TRBJ2-1
D: TRBD2
DNA: TGCGCCAGCAGCCAAGAGACTAGCGGGAGGACGGCTGAGCAGTTCTTC
CDR3: CASSQETSGRTAEQFF

size: .
V: TRBV4-3
J: TRBJ2-1
D: .
DNA: TGCGCCAGCAGCCAAGATCAGGGTAGCAGGTTGGGTGAGCAGTTCTTC
CDR3: CASSQDQGSRLGEQFF

size: .
V: TRBV6-1
J: TRBJ2-7
D: .
DNA: TGTGCCGGTAAACGGGGGCAGGGAGAGACCTACGAGCAGTACTTC
CDR3: CAGKRGQGETYEQYF

size: .
V: TRBV27
J: TRBJ2-1
D: TRBD2
DNA: TGTGCCAGCAGTTTGTTACTAGCGGGAGGGCCGGGTGAGCAGTTCTTC
CDR3: CASSLLLAGGPGEQFF

size: .
V: TRBV4-3
J: TRBJ2-3
D: TRBD2
DNA: TGCGCCAGCAGCCAAGATGGGCCAGGACTAGCGAGCACAGATACGCAGTATTTT
CDR3: CASSQDGPGLASTDTQYF

size: few
V: TRBV7-2
J: TRBJ2-6
D: .
DNA: TGTGCCAGCAGCCAAGGTTGGGCCAACGTCCTGACTTTC
CDR3: CASSQGWANVLTF

size: .
V: TRBV12-3/TRBV12-4
J: TRBJ2-5
D: .
DNA: TGTGCCGGCAGTTTAGGGCTTCAGACCCAGTACTTC
CDR3: CAGSLGLQTQYF

size: many
V: TRBV7-2
J: TRBJ2-5
D: TRBD2
DNA: TGTGCCAGCAGCTTAGCGGGCGGGAGTAGAGAGACCCAGTACTTC
CDR3: CASSLAGGSRETQYF

size: .
V: TRBV12-3/TRBV12-4
J: TRBJ1-1
D: TRBD1
DNA: TGTGCCAGCATCGCCCAGGGGGCAATGAACACTGAAGCTTTCTTT
CDR3: CASIAQGAMNTEAFF

size: .
V: TRBV6-5
J: TRBJ1-2
D: TRBD1
DNA: TGTGCCAGCAGTTTGGGGGGACAGGTCCCCTATGGCTACACCTTC
CDR3: CASSLGGQVPYGYTF

size: few
V: TRBV5-1
J: TRBJ1-5
D: .
DNA: TGCGCCAGCAGCTTGAGGCCGGGAGGGGATCAGCCCCAGCATTTT
CDR3: CASSLRPGGDQPQHF

size: many
V: TRBV10-2
J: TRBJ1-1
D: .
DNA: TGCGCCAGCAGCGTGTATGAGGGCACTGAAGCTTTCTTT
CDR3: CASSVYEGTEAFF

size: .
V: TRBV6-2/TRBV6-3
J: TRBJ2-4
D: .
DNA: TGTGCCAGCAGACCCGTACAAAGGGCTAAACCAATGAGGAATGAGCAGTACTTC
CDR3: CASRPVQRAKPMRNEQYF

size: many
V: TRBV6-1
J: TRBJ2-7
D: TRBD2
DNA: TGTGCCAGCAGCCAAAGGGGCTCTAGCGGGAGGGCCTCCGAGCAGTACTTC
CDR3: CASSQRGSSGRASEQYF

size: .
V: TRBV10-3
J: TRBJ1-1
D: TRBD1
DNA: TGTGCCATCGCGGACAGGGGGATTAGAGACACTGAAGCTTTCTTT
CDR3: CAIADRGIRDTEAFF

size: .
V: TRBV28
J: TRBJ2-4
D: .
DNA: TGTGCCAGCAGTCCCCAGGGCCGGGGACGAATTTACATTCAGTACTTC
CDR3: CASSPQGRGRIYIQYF

size: .
V: TRBV30
J: TRBJ1-1
D: .
DNA: TGTGCCTGGAGCTTGTTGACAAGCAACACTGAAGCTTTCTTT
CDR3: CAWSLLTSNTEAFF

size: .
V: TRBV18
J: TRBJ1-2
D: TRBD1
DNA: TGTGCCAGCTCACCAACTACAGGGGAGAACTATGGCTACACCTTC
CDR3: CASSPTTGENYGYTF

size: .
V: TRBV15
J: TRBJ2-3
D: TRBD2
DNA: TGTGCCACCAGCACGGGACTAGCGGGGGGCACAGATACGCAGTATTTT
CDR3: CATSTGLAGGTDTQYF

size: many
V: TRBV5-1
J: TRBJ1-1
D: .
DNA: TGCGCCAGCAGCTCGGGGACAAGCGTAAACACTGAAGCTTTCTTT
CDR3: CASSSGTSVNTEAFF

size: .
V: TRBV7-2
J: TRBJ1-3
D: .
DNA: TGTGCCAGCCGGACAGACCACTCTGGAAACACCATATATTTT
CDR3: CASRTDHSGNTIYF

size: few
V: TRBV20-1
J: TRBJ2-1
D: .
DNA: TGCAGTGCCAGGGCTGGAGAGACCCAGTTCTTC
CDR3: CSARAGETQFF

size: few
V: TRBV9
J: TRBJ1-3
D: .
DNA: TGTGCCAGCAGCGTTCGAGGAGGGAAAGGCCCTGGAAACACCATATATTTT
CDR3: CASSVRGGKGPGNTIYF

size: few
V: TRBV10-3
J: TRBJ2-7
D: TRBD1
DNA: TGTGCCATCAGTGAGGGACAGGGAGGCTCCTACAATGAGCAGTACTTC
CDR3: CAISEGQGGSYNEQYF